The T cell receptor (beta chain) described here comes from a study of HIV-infected patients and healthy controls. Antiretroviral therapy had run roughly three months, about 14 weeks, before follow-up blood collection. All unsorted peripheral T cells were captured because whole blood was used without fractionation. V dropped 3 bases and J dropped 0 bases, with 7 bases sitting between them. Germline loops: CDR1 MNHEY, CDR2 SVGEGT. The CDR3 has 14 residues. Study-level results: Approximately three months of therapy was arguably too brief to observe immune reconstitution in treated samples.

As to this clonotype: The antigen is not known.

cDNA was made from 400 to 500 ng RNA using alpha and beta constant primers. Using multiplexing indices, alpha and beta chain libraries were generated apart by chain-specific third strand synthesis. Second strand synthesis was primed from the SP2 site. TCRdb re-called the 5' RACE reads with MiXCR, one entry per CDR3 protein. The data contain over 3,500 distinct CDR3 sequences, approximately 8% of them singletons. The chain has TRBV6-2 or TRBV6-3 and TRBJ2-3; unclear D gene. The sequence came from an adult with HIV infection. The sample here was blood, taken during antiretroviral therapy. In DNA, the CDR3 is TGTGCCAGCAGTTATATCATGAGCACAGATACGCAGTATTTT. This codes for CASSYIMSTDTQYF.